This T cell receptor (beta chain) originates from a study of CD8+CD57+ T cells in acquired aplastic anemia. As for the study in general: DNA recovered from sorted CD4+ and CD8+ cells had a mean of 3.2 ug. General study points: Any difference that existed in CD8+ Simpson's diversity between patients and controls was not significant.

Previously, flow cytometry had revealed CD8+CD57+ cell expansion in the patients chosen for sequencing. V shed 3 bases and J 4 bases; nucleotides not matched to a gene: 11. Germline CDR1 is DFQATT and CDR2 is SNEGSKA (reference sequence). The CDR3 has 15 residues. For this clonotype: Its antigen is not identified.

Profiling that covered TCR beta VDJ and CDR3 relied on genomic DNA as its template. TCRdb reprocessed the reads via MiXCR and lists one record per CDR3 protein. The sample includes over 250,000 distinct CDR3 sequences, about 50% of them seen just once. The V gene is TRBV20-1, the J gene TRBJ1-1, with TRBD1 matching 7 bases. The sequenced sample consisted of sorted CD4+, CD8+, or CD8+CD57+ T cells (not recorded which) from PBMCs. The sequence was collected from a human donor with aplastic anemia. The CDR3 protein is CSARTSGGAGTEAFF. CDR3 bases: TGCAGTGCTAGGACCTCAGGGGGGGCAGGCACTGAAGCTTTCTTT.